This is a list of T cell receptor beta chains from one sample in a study of regulatory T cells in long-lasting Graves disease. One entry per CDR3 protein results from TCRdb running MiXCR on the multiplex PCR reads. The repertoire holds approximately 470,000 distinct CDR3 sequences, with 15% to 20% as singletons. Another study also made use of these data, one on T cells in Graves' hyperthyroidism and ophthalmopathy.

The source material was peripheral blood mononuclear cells (PBMCs), sampled at new diagnosis, from a patient treated with antithyroid drugs. The origin of the receptors is a man between 35 and 55 years old with Graves disease. Both conserved end residues are trimmed from each CDR3. Fields, in order: J gene, V gene, CDR3 protein.

J gene: TRBJ2-1; V gene: TRBV7-9; CDR3 protein: ASSLKATNEQF
J gene: TRBJ2-7; V gene: TRBV28; CDR3 protein: ASSGRDTGFEQY
J gene: TRBJ1-5; V gene: TRBV2; CDR3 protein: ASSLPGIQPQH
J gene: TRBJ2-1; V gene: TRBV18; CDR3 protein: ASSAQPTGFEQF
J gene: TRBJ2-1; V gene: TRBV24-1; CDR3 protein: ATRGLAGGNEQF
J gene: TRBJ2-2; V gene: TRBV30; CDR3 protein: AWSVQAGELF
J gene: TRBJ2-7; V gene: TRBV5-1; CDR3 protein: ASSLSSNSYEQY
J gene: TRBJ2-7; V gene: TRBV24-1; CDR3 protein: ATSDGRLLDEQY
J gene: TRBJ1-6; V gene: TRBV6-5; CDR3 protein: ASSYRDSSYNSPLH
J gene: TRBJ2-7; V gene: TRBV11-1; CDR3 protein: ASRPRQGLYEQY
J gene: TRBJ2-7; V gene: TRBV20-1; CDR3 protein: SASGWTTFEQY
J gene: TRBJ2-1; V gene: TRBV20-1; CDR3 protein: SARPRNEQF
J gene: TRBJ2-3; V gene: TRBV27; CDR3 protein: ASYGRNTQY
J gene: TRBJ2-2; V gene: TRBV5-1; CDR3 protein: ASSWGDSPSTGELF
J gene: TRBJ1-1; V gene: TRBV28; CDR3 protein: ASSTTGPTEAF
J gene: TRBJ2-2; V gene: TRBV5-4; CDR3 protein: ASSFLAGLHTGELF
J gene: TRBJ2-1; V gene: TRBV5-1; CDR3 protein: ASSLAGTGSNEQF
J gene: TRBJ2-7; V gene: TRBV20-1; CDR3 protein: SARVVRRTYEQY
J gene: TRBJ2-5; V gene: TRBV5-1; CDR3 protein: ASSLGSSGNFQETQY
J gene: TRBJ2-5; V gene: TRBV12-3/TRBV12-4; CDR3 protein: ASSLGMRETQY
J gene: TRBJ2-6; V gene: TRBV7-3; CDR3 protein: ASSRKVGQVGSSGANVLT
J gene: TRBJ2-7; V gene: TRBV7-9; CDR3 protein: ASSSTGTAYEQY
J gene: TRBJ2-7; V gene: TRBV4-1; CDR3 protein: ASSQVVQYEQY
J gene: TRBJ2-2; V gene: TRBV2; CDR3 protein: ASSRGLAGEKTGELF
J gene: TRBJ2-7; V gene: TRBV20-1; CDR3 protein: SASSISSYEQY
J gene: TRBJ2-1; V gene: TRBV7-8; CDR3 protein: ASSLYSGGYNEQF
J gene: TRBJ2-1; V gene: TRBV7-9; CDR3 protein: ASSLAGTSGSDNEQF
J gene: TRBJ2-3; V gene: TRBV12-5; CDR3 protein: ASGLVRPGWDTQY
J gene: TRBJ1-4; V gene: TRBV7-9; CDR3 protein: ASSLGQSTNEKLF
J gene: TRBJ2-7; V gene: TRBV20-1; CDR3 protein: SAGTSGSHEQY
J gene: TRBJ2-5; V gene: TRBV15; CDR3 protein: ATSRASDLGETQY
J gene: TRBJ1-2; V gene: TRBV10-3; CDR3 protein: AISEQLISNGCT
J gene: TRBJ1-1; V gene: TRBV30; CDR3 protein: AWRQAGGTEAF
J gene: TRBJ1-4; V gene: TRBV28; CDR3 protein: ASSLRGEKLF
J gene: TRBJ2-7; V gene: TRBV6-9; CDR3 protein: ASSSPAPYEQY
J gene: TRBJ2-1; V gene: TRBV12-3/TRBV12-4; CDR3 protein: ASSIAGPYNEQF
J gene: TRBJ2-3; V gene: TRBV27; CDR3 protein: ASSQVAGESTDTQY